Listed below are T cell receptor beta chains from one sample, sequenced in a study of vaccination effects on CD4 cells after COVID-19. No antigen has been identified for these receptors. Clones were sequenced by immunoSEQ multiplex PCR, and TCRdb holds only the in-frame ones, with some missing. The data contain 41,000 or so clones, 70% to 85% of them seen just once; the ten biggest clones take up about 3%. The source material was CD4+ T cells from PBMCs cultured with HCoV-NL63 spike peptides, sampled before COVID-19 vaccination. These receptor sequences come from a human donor who received a COVID-19 vaccine. Each CDR3 is given with its conserved first and last residue. Fields, in order: V gene, J gene, clone size, D gene, CDR3 length, CDR3 DNA, CDR3 protein. A D gene is named only where the DNA matches it firmly. Clone size, where shown, is once, few, many, or a class for clones that have expanded.

TRBV7-9	TRBJ1-4	.	.	16	TGTGCCAGCAGCTTAGGGGGGGCAGCAACTAATGAAAAACTGTTTTTT	CASSLGGAATNEKLFF
TRBV7-3	TRBJ1-2	.	.	13	TGTGCCAGCAGCCCGAACGGGGGTGGCGGCTACACCTTC	CASSPNGGGGYTF
TRBV30	TRBJ1-2	.	TRBD1	13	TGTGCCTGGAGTGGTGGGACAGGGCCTGGCTACACCTTC	CAWSGGTGPGYTF
TRBV29-1	TRBJ1-3	few	.	13	TGCAGCGTTGTAGAGGACTCTGGAAACACCATATATTTT	CSVVEDSGNTIYF
TRBV7-2	TRBJ2-1	.	.	16	TGTGCCAGCAGCTTAGTTTCGGGGTTAATATACAATGAGCAGTTCTTC	CASSLVSGLIYNEQFF
TRBV29-1	TRBJ1-5	.	.	14	TGCAGCGTTGCGGACAGCTATAGCAATCAGCCCCAGCATTTT	CSVADSYSNQPQHF
TRBV6-6	TRBJ1-6	.	TRBD1	16	TGTGCCAGCAGCCAGAACCGGGACAGGGTTTTATCACCCCTCCACTTT	CASSQNRDRVLSPLHF
TRBV6-5	TRBJ2-1	.	.	15	TGTGCCCATGCGGCGGGGGCAAACTCCTACAATGAGCAGTTCTTC	CAHAAGANSYNEQFF
TRBV5-1	TRBJ1-1	few	.	14	TGCGCCAGCAGCTTGGACTCTGGGAACACTGAAGCTTTCTTT	CASSLDSGNTEAFF
TRBV25-1	TRBJ2-5	.	.	11	TGTGCCAGCAGTGCCAAAGAGACCCAGTACTTC	CASSAKETQYF
TRBV7-9	TRBJ1-1	.	.	16	TGTGCCAGCAGCTTACAGGGGTATGGGCAGGGGAGTACAGCTTTCTTT	CASSLQGYGQGSTAFF
TRBV5-8	TRBJ2-1	.	TRBD1	16	TGTGCCAGCAGCTTTGCGGGACAGGGGGCGCGGAATGAGCAGTTCTTC	CASSFAGQGARNEQFF
TRBV2	TRBJ2-5	.	TRBD1	15	TGTGCCAGCAGTGAACTGCCGACAGGGCAAGAGACCCAGTACTTC	CASSELPTGQETQYF
TRBV27	TRBJ2-1	few	.	15	TGTGCCAGCAGCCGCCGGGTTCCACAGTGGAATGAGCAGTTCTTC	CASSRRVPQWNEQFF
TRBV7-3	TRBJ2-3	.	.	14	TGTGCCAGCAGCTTAATAGGCCAGCCAGATACGCAGTATTTT	CASSLIGQPDTQYF
TRBV5-1	TRBJ2-2	.	.	17	TGCGCCAGCAGCCACCCACCCCTAGCCTCATACACCGGGGAGCTGTTTTTT	CASSHPPLASYTGELFF
TRBV28	TRBJ2-2	.	.	13	TGTGCCACGCGGACAGCGAACACCGGGGAGCTGTTTTTT	CATRTANTGELFF
TRBV29-1	TRBJ1-2	.	.	12	TGCAGCGTTGAGGGGCAGGGAAATGGCTACACCTTC	CSVEGQGNGYTF
TRBV7-8	TRBJ2-3	.	.	19	TGTGCCAGCAGCTTAGGGACTCCTAACCGTATCCCGAGCACAGATACGCAGTATTTT	CASSLGTPNRIPSTDTQYF